This TCR beta chain was obtained from a study of blood T cell repertoires in COVID-19. Study background: Nucleic acid was either cDNA or gDNA, and it came from T cells, B-cell-depleted T cells, or PBMCs.

This clone was observed a handful of times. V lost 5 bases and J lost 1, with 8 bases in between. The CDR3 sequence is 13 residues long. Germline V CDR1 and CDR2: ENHRY, SYGVKD. As originally analysed: Scientists estimated how many nucleated cells there were by amplifying reference gene primers. Only in-frame clones appear in the TCRdb table, and some are missing; sequencing was by immunoSEQ multiplex PCR. V and J calls and clone size are given by that table; D and trimming were obtained from the DNA. The data show around 250,000 clones, nearly 85% seen once. This TCR was sampled from a human donor in a cohort sampled during active COVID-19. Sequencing used peripheral blood. This chain links TRBV10-3 with TRBJ1-1; D may be TRBD1 (5 bases). The CDR3 coding sequence is TGTGCCATCAGTTATACAGGGAACACTGAAGCTTTCTTT. It encodes CAISYTGNTEAFF.